The 27 T cell receptor beta chains presented below share a single source sample, sequenced in a study of cytotoxic CD8 clonotypes in ibrutinib-treated CLL. Measured with immunoSEQ multiplex PCR; TCRdb has only the in-frame clones, and not every one. The table shows about 60,000 clones, with 50% to 70% occurring only once. The material was PBMCs, obtained at disease progression, from a patient treated with ibrutinib. All receptors come from a human donor with chronic lymphocytic leukemia.

The chain recombines TRBV4-2 with TRBJ2-1; D uncertain. V gave up 1 base and J gave up 9 bases, with 10 bases separating them. The CDR3 loop spans 13 amino acids. From germline, CDR1 is LGHNA and CDR2 YNFKEQ. Written as DNA, the CDR3 is TGTGCCAGCAGCCAAGGAAGGTTTGGTGAGCAGTTCTTC. Its protein product is CASSQGRFGEQFF.

The V and J genes are TRBV19 and TRBJ1-2, with D unclear. The ends were cut back, 2 bases at V and 0 bases at J, with 13 bases in the middle. The CDR3 runs 16 residues. Germline CDR1 LNHDA, CDR2 SQIVND (reference sequence). The CDR3 is CASSIFWTVANYGYTF. The DNA for the CDR3 is TGTGCCAGTAGTATATTTTGGACGGTAGCTAACTATGGCTACACCTTC.

This clone was seen more than once but under ten times. V is TRBV28 and J is TRBJ2-5; D may be TRBD2 (6 bases). The germline V gene has CDR1 MDHEN and CDR2 SYDVKM. This CDR3 spans 13 amino acids. V was shortened by 8 bases and J by 3 bases, with 13 bases between the two germline ends. CDR3 nucleotide sequence: TGTGCCAGCTTGCTATGGGGGGAAGAGACCCAGTACTTC. Protein product: CASLLWGEETQYF. Based on the CDR3 plus reference TRBV28 and TRBJ2-5, the full variable domain is DVKVTQSSRYLVKRTGEKVFLECVQDMDHENMFWYRQDPGLGLRLIYFSYDVKMKEKGDIPEGYSVSREKKERFSLILESASTNQTSMYLCASLLWGEETQYFGPGTRLLVL.

The rearrangement uses TRBV5-1 and TRBJ2-3, with no clear D. The V gene lost 0 bases and the J gene lost 1 base, with 9 bases spanning the gap. The germline gives CDR1 SGHRS, CDR2 YFSETQ. CDR3 size: 15 residues. This CDR3 is CASSLGVVGTDTQYF. The CDR3 DNA follows: TGCGCCAGCAGCTTGGGAGTGGTGGGCACAGATACGCAGTATTTT.

CDR3 sequence reads: CASKIGLAGRYEQYF. The CDR3 region has the DNA TGTGCCAGCAAAATAGGACTAGCGGGACGCTACGAGCAGTACTTC. The chain joins TRBV27 to TRBJ2-7, with TRBD2 matching 12 bases. CDR1 is MNHEY and CDR2 is SMNVEV in the germline V gene (reference sequence). This CDR3 spans 15 amino acids. V shed 7 bases and J 3 bases; nucleotides not matched to a gene: 7.

The chain is built from TRBV10-3 and TRBJ1-2; possible D gene TRBD1, 5 bases. Germline-derived CDR1 and CDR2 are ENHRY and SYGVKD. Trimming pared 0 bases from V and 5 bases from J, leaving 10 bases between. The CDR3 consists of 14 residues. The CDR3, as DNA: TGTGCCATCAGTGAGTCGGGCAGGGATTATGGCTACACCTTC. Its protein is CAISESGRDYGYTF.

V and J are TRBV19 and TRBJ1-5, with D hard to call. The CDR3 contains 15 residues. Deletions cut 0 bases from V and 5 bases from J, with 11 bases between. Germline values: CDR1 LNHDA, CDR2 SQIVND (reference sequence). The CDR3 sequence: CASSIDMLSHQPQHF. In DNA, the CDR3 is TGTGCCAGTAGTATAGATATGTTAAGCCATCAGCCCCAGCATTTT. Filled out from reference TRBV19 and TRBJ1-5, the complete variable domain reads DGGITQSPKYLFRKEGQNVTLSCEQNLNHDAMYWYRQDPGQGLRLIYYSQIVNDFQKGDIAEGYSVSREKKESFPLTVTSAQKNPTAFYLCASSIDMLSHQPQHFGDGTRLSIL.

This clone was detected a few times. The CDR3 DNA is TGCAGGCCTAACTATGGCTACACCTTC. This translates into CRPNYGYTF. This sequence joins TRBV20-1 and TRBJ1-2, with D uncertain. CDR3 length: 9 amino acids. Germline values: CDR1 DFQATT, CDR2 SNEGSKA (reference sequence).

The chain has TRBV5-1 and TRBJ2-7; D is undetermined. Germline V gene sequence: CDR1 SGHRS, CDR2 YFSETQ. This CDR3 contains 14 residues. V lost 0 bases to trimming and J lost 5 bases, with 12 bases between them. The chain's CDR3 is CASSLARTDDEQYF. The CDR3 DNA follows: TGCGCCAGCAGCTTGGCCCGGACGGACGACGAGCAGTACTTC.

This chain joins TRBV7-2 and TRBJ1-4, with D possibly matching TRBD1 (5 bases). CDR1 and CDR2 from the germline V gene are SGHTA and FQGNSA. V was clipped by 5 bases and J by 3 bases, with 10 bases between them. This CDR3 is built from 14 residues. CDR3 protein: CASSRLGANEKLFF. CDR3 DNA sequence: TGTGCCAGCAGCCGCCTGGGGGCTAATGAAAAACTGTTTTTT.

This clone was detected many times. V usage is TRBV5-1 and J usage is TRBJ1-2; a weak D match, TRBD1 (5 bases). The germline V gene encodes CDR1 SGHRS and CDR2 YFSETQ. CDR3 length: 13 amino acids. V was clipped by 4 bases and J by 4 bases, with 11 bases between them. CDR3: CASSRYQGYGYTF. CDR3 nucleotide sequence: TGCGCCAGCAGCCGGTACCAGGGCTATGGCTACACCTTC.

This chain links TRBV11-1 with TRBJ2-7, with a tentative D call TRBD2 (7 bases). CDR1 and CDR2 from the germline V gene are SGHAT and FQDESV (reference sequence). CDR3 size: 16 residues. V dropped 6 bases and J dropped 4 bases, with 22 bases sitting between them. As DNA, the CDR3 is TGTGCCAGCAGTATCGTAGGGGGGGCGGATAAATACGAGCAGTACTTC. Protein product: CASSIVGGADKYEQYF. Variable domain in full (rest from reference TRBV11-1 and TRBJ2-7): EAEVAQSPRYKITEKSQAVAFWCDPISGHATLYWYRQILGQGPELLVQFQDESVVDDSQLPKDRFSAERLKGVDSTLKIQPAELGDSAMYLCASSIVGGADKYEQYFGPGTRLTVT.

The chain couples TRBV5-1 to TRBJ2-7; D not resolved. The V gene lost 0 bases and the J gene lost 5 bases, with 9 bases spanning the gap. The CDR3 is made up of 13 amino acids. CDR1 and CDR2 from the germline V gene are SGHRS and YFSETQ. The CDR3 loop is CASSLATWNEQYF. The DNA for the CDR3 is TGCGCCAGCAGCTTGGCCACGTGGAACGAGCAGTACTTC.

In nucleotides, the CDR3 is TGTGCCAGCAGTGCCACTAGCCGGTACAATGAGCAGTTCTTC. Translation: CASSATSRYNEQFF. The chain is built from TRBV2 and TRBJ2-1, with D possibly matching TRBD2 (6 bases). The CDR3 loop spans 14 amino acids. Germline V gene sequence: CDR1 SNHLY, CDR2 FYNNEI. Trimming removed 4 bases from V and 4 bases from J, with 11 bases in between.

The rearrangement uses TRBV19 and TRBJ1-6; D remains unclear. The length of the CDR3 is 16 residues. V lost 5 bases and J lost 2, with 13 bases in between. Germline values: CDR1 LNHDA, CDR2 SQIVND (reference sequence). The CDR3 nucleotides read TGTGCCAGTAGTGCCGCTGCCGGCGCCTATAATTCACCCCTCCACTTT. Residues: CASSAAAGAYNSPLHF.

This clone has just a few counts. This rearrangement joins TRBV27 to TRBJ2-7; tentatively, D is TRBD2 (5 bases). The CDR3 spans 15 residues. The V end lost 6 bases, the J end lost 3 bases, and 18 bases lay between the germline ends. The germline V gene encodes CDR1 MNHEY and CDR2 SMNVEV (reference sequence). For the CDR3, the DNA is TGTGCCAGCAGCCTCGGACTGGGTGGGAACTACGAGCAGTACTTC. As protein: CASSLGLGGNYEQYF.

CDR3 in amino acids: CASSRTAPGELFF. CDR3 bases: TGTGCCAGCAGCCGCACGGCCCCCGGGGAGCTGTTTTTT. The chain uses TRBV6-4 and TRBJ2-2; D is ambiguous. V lost 6 bases to trimming and J lost 6 bases, with 11 bases between them. Looked up from germline, CDR1 is MRHNA and CDR2 is SNTAGT. The CDR3 is 13 amino acids.

The chain links TRBV7-2 to TRBJ2-1; D gene ambiguous. CDR3 size: 13 residues. Trimming cost V 3 bases and J 10 bases, with 13 bases left between them. The germline CDR1 and CDR2 sequences are SGHTA and FQGNSA. The chain's CDR3 is CASSFDSFREQFF. The CDR3 bases are TGTGCCAGCAGCTTCGACTCATTTCGGGAGCAGTTCTTC.

This sequence joins TRBV4-3 and TRBJ2-3, with TRBD2 matching 8 bases. The CDR3 runs to 18 residues. The J segment lost 3 bases and the V segment lost 1 base, leaving 12 bases of the junction unmatched. Looked up from germline, CDR1 is LGHNA and CDR2 is YSLEER. The CDR3 DNA reads as TGCGCCAGCAGCCAAGGCGGGCTAGCGGGTTCTTCTACAGATACGCAGTATTTT. Amino acids: CASSQGGLAGSSTDTQYF.

This chain joins TRBV5-8 and TRBJ1-5; 8 bases line up with TRBD1. This CDR3 comprises 14 residues. V lost 5 bases to trimming and J lost 2 bases; unmatched junction nucleotides: 3. CDR1 is SGHTS and CDR2 is YDEGEE in the germline V gene. The CDR3 DNA is TGTGCCAGCAGACTGGGACAGGGCAATCAGCCCCAGCATTTT. Its translation: CASRLGQGNQPQHF.

V and J are TRBV28 and TRBJ1-5, with a tentative D call TRBD1 (5 bases). Germline CDR1 MDHEN, CDR2 SYDVKM. With 10 bases removed from V and 4 bases from J, the gap between germline ends came to 23 bases. The CDR3 covers 16 residues. This CDR3 is CATTSGRFEGNQPQHF. The CDR3, as DNA: TGTGCCACCACATCGGGGCGCTTTGAGGGGAATCAGCCCCAGCATTTT.

The chain carries TRBV7-2 and TRBJ2-5; possible D gene TRBD2, 5 bases. The germline V and J ends were trimmed by 3 bases and 3 bases, with 11 bases remaining between them. CDR3 length: 14 amino acids. Looked up from germline, CDR1 is SGHTA and CDR2 is FQGNSA. CDR3 sequence (DNA): TGTGCCAGCAGCTTTAACCCGGGGAAAGAGACCCAGTACTTC. Its protein is CASSFNPGKETQYF.

The V call is TRBV5-1, the J call TRBJ2-7; D possibly corresponds to TRBD1 (5 bases). V was pared by 3 bases and J by 2 bases, with 21 bases between. The CDR3 is made up of 17 amino acids. CDR1 is SGHRS and CDR2 is YFSETQ in the germline V gene. The CDR3: CASSSWPLDKTAYEQYF. DNA of the CDR3: TGCGCCAGCAGCTCGTGGCCCCTTGACAAGACAGCCTACGAGCAGTACTTC. The variable domain in full, with the rest retrieved from reference TRBV5-1 and TRBJ2-7, is KAGVTQTPRYLIKTRGQQVTLSCSPISGHRSVSWYQQTPGQGLQFLFEYFSETQRNKGNFPGRFSGRQFSNSRSEMNVSTLELGDSALYLCASSSWPLDKTAYEQYFGPGTRLTVT.

The chain couples TRBV6-5 to TRBJ1-1; TRBD1 might be the D (5 bases). Trimming removed 3 bases from V and 4 bases from J, with 9 bases in between. The CDR3 loop spans 13 amino acids. Germline-derived CDR1 and CDR2 are MNHEY and SVGAGI. CDR3 DNA sequence: TGTGCCAGCAGTTATATCAGGGCCACTGAAGCTTTCTTT. Its translation is CASSYIRATEAFF.

The chain joins TRBV4-3 to TRBJ2-7, with D perhaps matching TRBD1 or TRBD2 (5 bases each). CDR3 length: 16 amino acids. The germline gives CDR1 LGHNA, CDR2 YSLEER. Trimming took 3 bases from V and 0 from J, leaving 15 bases between them. This CDR3 is CASSQIPGRNSYEQYF. DNA of the CDR3: TGCGCCAGCAGCCAGATTCCGGGACGGAACTCCTACGAGCAGTACTTC.

The rearrangement joins TRBV7-2 to TRBJ2-5; D gene uncertain. Germline-derived CDR1 and CDR2 are SGHTA and FQGNSA. CDR3 length: 15 residues. V was clipped by 1 base and J by 5 bases, with 14 bases between them. The chain's CDR3 is CASSLGRYGQETQYF. CDR3 sequence (DNA): TGTGCCAGCAGCTTAGGTAGATATGGTCAGGAGACCCAGTACTTC.

In this sample, this clone turned up a few times. V gene TRBV7-3 combines with J gene TRBJ2-5, with D possibly TRBD1 on 5 matching bases. V was trimmed by 2 bases and J by 4 bases, leaving 14 bases between them. CDR1 SGHTA and CDR2 FQGTGA come from the germline V gene. CDR3 length: 15 amino acids. In nucleotides, the CDR3 is TGTGCCAGCAGCTTAGGCCCCGCAGGGCGAGAGACCCAGTACTTC. Translated: CASSLGPAGRETQYF.